This is a list of T cell receptor beta chains from one sample in a study of vaccination and CD4 T cells after COVID-19. No cognate antigen is known for these TCRs. MiXCR, applied by TCRdb to the PCR reads, yields one record per CDR3 protein. The repertoire holds almost 20,000 distinct CDR3 sequences, with around 83% as singletons. Material: CD4+ T cells from blood, cultured in vitro, obtained after SARS-CoV-2 vaccination. These receptors all come from a human donor who received a COVID-19 vaccine. Both conserved end residues are part of each CDR3. The order of the fields is V gene, CDR3 protein.

TRBV6-1 | CASSSPGAPNYGYTF
TRBV2 | CASSADSLQPQHF
TRBV20-1 | CSARTSGGGITDTQYF
TRBV9 | CASSVGDRGYNEQFF
TRBV2 | CASSPGQIFAGELFF
TRBV12-3/TRBV12-4 | CASSLAVTPSTDTQYF
TRBV2 | CASSVLESTDTQYF
TRBV20-1 | CSAENRNTIYF
TRBV30 | CAWSGEGATGGQPQHF
TRBV20-1 | CSARRAAGGYTF
TRBV30 | CAWRSFPNTEAFF
TRBV20-1 | CSAGDRASYEQYF
TRBV30 | CAFKGAITYNEQFF
TRBV2 | CASSEVPQNQETQYF
TRBV29-1 | CSVGGDYGYTF